The 17 T cell receptor beta chains given below trace back to one sample, sequenced in a study of blood T cell repertoires in COVID-19. The data were produced by immunoSEQ multiplex PCR, yet TCRdb's version contains in-frame clones alone and is incomplete. This sample has 65,000 to 95,000 clones, with 85% to 90% found just once. Sequencing was carried out using peripheral blood. The receptors shown here come from a man older than 75 with acute or convalescent COVID-19.

The chain joins TRBV5-1 to TRBJ1-2, with TRBD1 identical over 9 bases. CDR1 and CDR2 from the germline V gene are SGHRS and YFSETQ. The CDR3 loop spans 16 amino acids. With 3 bases clipped from V and 6 bases from J, the junction kept 12 bases outside the gene matches. For the CDR3, the DNA is TGCGCCAGCAGCTCGGGAGGGACAGGGTTTTCGGATGGCTACACCTTC. Translating it yields CASSSGGTGFSDGYTF.

This chain joins TRBV11-3 and TRBJ1-1; D gene ambiguous. V gave up 2 bases and J gave up 0 bases, with 10 bases separating them. The length of the CDR3 is 15 residues. CDR1 is SGHNT and CDR2 is YENEEA in the germline V gene. The CDR3, as DNA: TGTGCCAGCAGCTTAACGGGAGCATTGAACACTGAAGCTTTCTTT. Its protein is CASSLTGALNTEAFF. Full variable domain (rest looked up from reference TRBV11-3 and TRBJ1-1): EAGVVQSPRYKIIEKKQPVAFWCNPISGHNTLYWYLQNLGQGPELLIRYENEEAVDDSQLPKDRFSAERLKGVDSTLKIQPAELGDSAVYLCASSLTGALNTEAFFGQGTRLTVV.

The rearrangement joins TRBV18 to TRBJ2-2, with TRBD1 as a possible D gene (6 bases). The CDR3 is made up of 15 amino acids. The ends were cut back, 8 bases at V and 4 bases at J, with 17 bases in the middle. Germline V gene sequence: CDR1 KGHSH, CDR2 LQKENI. The CDR3 region is CASTITGQITGELFF. Written as DNA, the CDR3 is TGTGCCAGCACAATTACGGGACAAATCACCGGGGAGCTGTTTTTT.

This sequence joins TRBV15 and TRBJ2-7, with 7 positions matching TRBD2. Per the germline V gene, CDR1 is LNHNV and CDR2 is YYDKDF (reference sequence). V shed 5 bases, J shed 0 bases, and the junction held 1 base outside the gene matches. The CDR3 is 13 residues long. The CDR3 nucleotides read TGTGCCACCAGCGGCGGGGGCTCCTACGAGCAGTACTTC. Translated: CATSGGGSYEQYF.

This chain uses TRBV10-3 with TRBJ2-7, with 9 bases lining up with TRBD1. Trimming at V came to 3 bases and at J to 5 bases, leaving 8 bases not matched to a gene. The CDR3 loop spans 15 amino acids. Germline CDR1 ENHRY, CDR2 SYGVKD. CDR3 protein: CAISDSRDRVNEQYF. The DNA of the CDR3 is TGTGCCATCAGTGACTCCAGGGACAGGGTGAACGAGCAGTACTTC.

The genes are TRBV19 and TRBJ1-4, with 7 nucleotides matching TRBD1. V shed 6 bases, J shed 8 bases, and the junction held 15 bases outside the gene matches. The CDR3 has 16 residues. Germline CDR1 LNHDA, CDR2 SQIVND (reference sequence). The CDR3 loop reads CASRQRPGGQPEKLFF. In DNA, the CDR3 is TGTGCCAGTAGGCAACGCCCCGGGGGACAGCCAGAAAAACTGTTTTTT.

The chain links TRBV5-1 to TRBJ1-1; perhaps TRBD1 as D (5 bases). Deletions cut 4 bases from V and 3 bases from J, with 13 bases between. The CDR3 covers 14 residues. Germline V gene sequence: CDR1 SGHRS, CDR2 YFSETQ. CDR3 sequence: CASSPRGRDTEAFF. The CDR3, as DNA: TGCGCCAGCAGCCCCCGGGGGAGGGACACTGAAGCTTTCTTT.

The chain combines TRBV5-1 with TRBJ1-1, with TRBD1 matching 8 bases. Trimming removed 2 bases from V and 1 base from J; junction bases left unmatched: 4. The CDR3 is 15 residues long. Germline CDR1 and CDR2: SGHRS and YFSETQ. In DNA, the CDR3 is TGCGCCAGCAGCTTCAGGGGGCTTGGGAACACTGAAGCTTTCTTT. Residues: CASSFRGLGNTEAFF.

The chain has TRBV30 and TRBJ1-2; maybe TRBD1 (6 bases). V was clipped by 5 bases and J by 4 bases, with 17 bases between them. Germline V gene data show CDR1 as GTSNPN and CDR2 as SVGIG (reference sequence). The CDR3 is 14 amino acids. The CDR3 is CAWDPRGLGYGYTF. In DNA form, the CDR3 reads TGTGCCTGGGACCCTAGGGGGTTGGGCTATGGCTACACCTTC.

The CDR3 coding sequence is TGTGCCAGCAGTTGGACAAATACCTACGAGCAGTACTTC. Amino acid sequence: CASSWTNTYEQYF. The V call is TRBV6-5, the J call TRBJ2-7, with D possibly TRBD1 on 5 matching bases. V was cut by 4 bases and J by 2 bases, with 9 bases left in between. From germline, CDR1 is MNHEY and CDR2 SVGAGI. The CDR3 sequence is 13 residues long.

The chain has TRBV5-4 and TRBJ2-5; 7 bases are shared with TRBD1. The V and J ends lost 4 bases and 9 bases, in that order; junction bases with no gene match: 18. Germline V gene sequence: CDR1 SGHNT, CDR2 YYREEE (reference sequence). The CDR3 extends over 16 amino acids. The chain's CDR3 is CASSPEPTSQGTPQYF. The CDR3 DNA follows: TGTGCCAGCAGCCCCGAACCTACATCACAGGGGACCCCCCAGTACTTC.

The V gene is TRBV4-1, the J gene TRBJ1-2, with a weak D call TRBD1 (6 bases). Trimming removed 2 bases at V and 4 bases at J, with 17 bases between. CDR1 is MGHRA and CDR2 is YSYEKL in the germline V gene. The CDR3 length is 16 residues. The CDR3 sequence is CASSQPTDRIGYGYTF. The CDR3 DNA is TGCGCCAGCAGCCAACCGACGGACAGAATCGGCTATGGCTACACCTTC.

V usage is TRBV5-1 and J usage is TRBJ1-1, with 7 bases that match TRBD1. Germline V gene lookup returns CDR1 SGHRS and CDR2 YFSETQ. This CDR3 is built from 15 residues. V shed 4 bases and J 1 base; nucleotides not matched to a gene: 7. The CDR3 loop reads CASSHLTGWNTEAFF. Here the CDR3 DNA reads TGCGCCAGCAGCCACCTGACAGGGTGGAACACTGAAGCTTTCTTT.

The gene calls are TRBV12-5 and TRBJ1-3; 8 bases agree with TRBD1. CDR1 and CDR2 (germline): LGHNT, FRNRAP. Unmatched junction bases numbered 6, after V lost 3 bases and J lost 2 bases. The CDR3 spans 16 residues. CDR3 DNA: TGTGCTAGTGGTTTTGATAAGACAGGGGCTGGAAACACCATATATTTT. Amino acids: CASGFDKTGAGNTIYF. Supplemented by reference TRBV12-5 and TRBJ1-3, the full variable domain reads DARVTQTPRHKVTEMGQEVTMRCQPILGHNTVFWYRQTMMQGLELLAYFRNRAPLDDSGMPKDRFSAEMPDATLATLKIQPSEPRDSAVYFCASGFDKTGAGNTIYFGEGSWLTVV.

V gene TRBV2 combines with J gene TRBJ2-2; 7 bases map to TRBD1. The CDR3 is made up of 16 amino acids. V lost 8 bases, J lost 1 base, and 10 bases stayed unmatched. Germline assignment: CDR1 SNHLY and CDR2 FYNNEI. The chain's CDR3 is CASSWDSLLNTGELFF. CDR3 sequence (DNA): TGTGCCAGCTCTTGGGACAGCCTTTTGAACACCGGGGAGCTGTTTTTT. Combining the CDR3 with reference TRBV2 and TRBJ2-2 gives the whole variable domain EPEVTQTPSHQVTQMGQEVILRCVPISNHLYFYWYRQILGQKVEFLVSFYNNEISEKSEIFDDQFSVERPDGSNFTLKIRSTKLEDSAMYFCASSWDSLLNTGELFFGEGSRLTVL.

The chain combines TRBV2 with TRBJ1-3, with TRBD1 identical over 8 bases. Germline V gene data show CDR1 as SNHLY and CDR2 as FYNNEI. The CDR3 is made up of 14 amino acids. The J segment lost 4 bases and the V segment lost 5 bases, leaving 4 bases of the junction unmatched. The CDR3 spells CASSPQGAGNTIYF. CDR3 nucleotides: TGTGCCAGCAGTCCCCAGGGGGCGGGAAACACCATATATTTT.

The CDR3 sequence is CASSLVQNQPQHF. The CDR3 nucleotides read TGTGCCAGCAGTTTGGTACAGAATCAGCCCCAGCATTTT. The chain is built from TRBV12-3 or TRBV12-4 and TRBJ1-5; D uncertain. Trimming stripped 3 bases from V and 4 bases from J, with 7 bases between. This CDR3 contains 13 residues.